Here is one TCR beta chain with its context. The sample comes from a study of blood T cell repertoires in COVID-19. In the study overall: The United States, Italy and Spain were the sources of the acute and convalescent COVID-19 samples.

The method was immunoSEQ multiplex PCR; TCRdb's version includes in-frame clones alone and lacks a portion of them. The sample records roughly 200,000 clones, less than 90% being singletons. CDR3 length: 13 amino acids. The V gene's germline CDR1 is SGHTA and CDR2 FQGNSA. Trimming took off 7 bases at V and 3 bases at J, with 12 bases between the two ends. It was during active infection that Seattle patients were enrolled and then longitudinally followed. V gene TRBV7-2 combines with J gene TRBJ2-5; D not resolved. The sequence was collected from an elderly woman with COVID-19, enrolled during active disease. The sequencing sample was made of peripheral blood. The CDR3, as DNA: TGTGCCAGCACCTCAGGTGTTGAAGAGACCCAGTACTTC. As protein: CASTSGVEETQYF.